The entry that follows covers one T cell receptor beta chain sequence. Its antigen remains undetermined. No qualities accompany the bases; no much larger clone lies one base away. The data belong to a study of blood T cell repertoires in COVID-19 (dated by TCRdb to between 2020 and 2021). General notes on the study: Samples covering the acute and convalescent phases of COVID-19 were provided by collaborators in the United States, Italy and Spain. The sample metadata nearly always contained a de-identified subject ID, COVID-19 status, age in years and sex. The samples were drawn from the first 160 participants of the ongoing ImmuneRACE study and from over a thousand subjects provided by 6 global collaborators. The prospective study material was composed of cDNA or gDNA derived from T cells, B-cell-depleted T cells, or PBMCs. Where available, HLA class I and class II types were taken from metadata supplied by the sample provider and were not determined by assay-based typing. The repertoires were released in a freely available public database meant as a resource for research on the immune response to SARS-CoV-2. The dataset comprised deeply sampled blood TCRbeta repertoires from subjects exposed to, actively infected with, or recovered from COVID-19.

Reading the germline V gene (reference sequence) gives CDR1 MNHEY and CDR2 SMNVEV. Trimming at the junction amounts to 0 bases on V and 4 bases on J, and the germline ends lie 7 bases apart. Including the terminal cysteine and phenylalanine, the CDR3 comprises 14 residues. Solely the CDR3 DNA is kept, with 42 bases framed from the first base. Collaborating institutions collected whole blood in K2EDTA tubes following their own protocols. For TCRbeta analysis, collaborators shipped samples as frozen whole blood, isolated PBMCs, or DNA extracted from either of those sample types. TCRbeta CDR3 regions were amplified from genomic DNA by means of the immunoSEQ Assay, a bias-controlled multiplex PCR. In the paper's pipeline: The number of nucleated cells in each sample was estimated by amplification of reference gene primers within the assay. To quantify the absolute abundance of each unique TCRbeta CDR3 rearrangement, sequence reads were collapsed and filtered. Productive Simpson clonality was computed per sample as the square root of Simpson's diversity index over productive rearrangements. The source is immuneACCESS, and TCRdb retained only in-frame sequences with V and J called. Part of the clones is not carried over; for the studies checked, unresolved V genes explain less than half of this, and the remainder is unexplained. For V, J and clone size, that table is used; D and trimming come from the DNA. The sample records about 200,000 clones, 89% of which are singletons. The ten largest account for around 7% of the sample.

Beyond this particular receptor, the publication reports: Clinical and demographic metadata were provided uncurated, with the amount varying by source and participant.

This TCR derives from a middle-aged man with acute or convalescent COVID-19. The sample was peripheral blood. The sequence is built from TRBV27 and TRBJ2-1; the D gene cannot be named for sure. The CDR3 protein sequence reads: CASSLSGRYNEQFF. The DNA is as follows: TGTGCCAGCAGTTTATCGGGCCGATACAATGAGCAGTTCTTC.